This record concerns one T cell receptor beta chain sequence. In this sample, this clone turned up a few times. The target of this receptor is not known. Base qualities are not recorded, but no much larger clone differs from it by a single base. The cohort consisted of approximately 670 healthy bone marrow donors. At the time of sampling, all cohort members were nominally healthy, though unrecorded immune exposures were likely present. The donor was CMV seropositive and belonged to the group of 270 or so seropositive cohort members. Every donor gave a peripheral blood sample, and the peripheral blood mononuclear cells from that sample were used for TCR beta sequencing. Genomic DNA was extracted from the blood cell samples with the Qiagen DNeasy Blood Extraction Kit. These data come from a study of cytomegalovirus exposure and HLA in healthy donors (dated by TCRdb to between 2016 and 2019). In the study overall: An earlier analysis of some 620 of the donors reported roughly 300 Gb of sequence data and 100 million to 120 million unique TCR beta sequences obtained from around 180 million T cells. A later genetic analysis used genome-wide SNP genotypes for about 60% of the roughly 700 donors, treating that subset as a discovery cohort. On average, around 240,000 unique TCR beta nucleotide sequences were sequenced per donor among some 420 genotyped donors of the cohort, with roughly 18% of those sequences being non-productive. All discovery cohort repertoires had been generated on a single sequencing platform. Class I and class II HLA loci were covered by the typing at four-digit resolution. An earlier analysis of several hundred of the donors applied high-throughput TCR beta sequencing to assess whether each TCR beta V gene segment acted as functional or pseudogenic. Among the approximately 420 genotyped donors, around 81% belonged to the genetic ancestry cluster associated with self-reported Caucasian donors. Besides the first cohort of about 730 subjects, a separate validation cohort made up of 120 different subjects was used. Donor age, sex, ethnicity and CMV serostatus were collected together with the repertoire data. High-throughput TCR immunosequencing, statistical association of individual TCRs with disease status, and machine learning were combined to predict cytomegalovirus infection status. Using immunosequencing, the study profiled T cell repertoires from about 620 subjects and related those repertoires to cytomegalovirus serostatus. Four or five DR-DQ haplotypes were handled as single units for association and clustering because linkage in the cohort was strong. Rather than using new phenotypic data, the later analysis identified candidate immune exposures from TCR beta sequences and from how often those sequences occurred across donors. A later analysis re-examined previously published TCR beta repertoires from 610 or so donors and added high-resolution HLA genotyping to investigate patterns of TCR occurrence. An early release covering roughly 580 HLA-typed donors comprised about 300 gigabases of sequencing data and 85 million or so unique TCR sequences. The study was designed to test whether signatures of past pathogen exposure could be identified by cataloging public T cell receptors. The number of donors typed differed by locus, with roughly 629-640 for A, B, C, DRB1 and DQB1, approximately 500 for DQA1, 606 for DPA1, and over 400 for DPB1.

The CDR3 runs 13 residues from the cysteine to the phenylalanine. CDR3 DNA is the only sequence kept; it has 39 bases, read in frame from the first base. V trim: 5 bases; J trim: 5 bases; unmatched bases: 6. Looking up the germline V gene yields CDR1 MDHEN and CDR2 SYDVKM. The library was built by means of the immunoSEQ multiplex PCR assay. The multiplex PCR relied on a mix of 60 forward primers for TCR Vbeta segments and 13 reverse primers for TCR Jbeta segments. The CDR3 region of rearranged TCR beta genes was amplified from genomic DNA by a multiplex PCR assay. The Illumina HiSeq System was used to sequence the amplified TCR beta libraries as 87-base-pair reads. From the authors' description of their analysis: A later analysis counted tens of millions of unique TCR beta chains across the 666 repertoires, and around 9.9 million of these chains were shared by at least two donors. A nearest-neighbor algorithm error-corrected the raw reads and collapsed the reads into unique sequences, merging closely related sequences to remove PCR and sequencing errors. To assign V, D and J gene segments, CDR3 sequences were aligned to IMGT reference sequences. Each retained sequence needed at least a six-nucleotide match to both a V gene segment and a J gene segment. A rearrangement was called productive if the CDR3 had no stop codons and remained in frame with V and J, and every other rearrangement was called non-productive. CDR3 was defined by IMGT convention, running from the second conserved V-encoded cysteine to the conserved J-encoded phenylalanine. Sequences without an unambiguous match to a single V gene segment were excluded from the earlier analysis of 450 to 750 of the donors. In an earlier analysis of 587 of the donors, V segments were called functional above 56.7% productive rearrangements and were called segregating when the between-donor standard deviation exceeded 5%. A statistical classification framework was built to diagnose cytomegalovirus status from the catalog of TCR beta chain sequences. In a later analysis, TCR nucleotide sequences were compared against IMGT/GENE-DB human TR gene sequences so that V and J genes could be assigned. The TCRdist pipeline was used in a later analysis to assign CDR3 sequences and most-parsimonious VDJ recombination scenarios. In a later analysis, each TCR beta chain was defined by its CDR3 amino acid sequence together with its V-gene family, and reads lacking a unique V-gene family were excluded. To address suspected cross-contamination and a sequencing artifact, a later analysis removed 550 to 750 highly shared, low-generation-probability nucleotide sequences. In a later analysis, a clonal expansion index was calculated for each public chain from normalized within-repertoire ranks of inferred template counts. Generation probabilities in a later analysis came from a VDJ recombination model fitted to out-of-frame rearrangements, and those results were checked against IGoR. A later analysis scored TCR-TCR, TCR-HLA and TCR-CMV co-occurrence with hypergeometric tests, applying a repertoire-size bias correction to TCR pairs. In a later analysis, false discovery rates were estimated by permuting HLA or CMV assignments 20 times. In a later analysis, co-occurring TCRs were grouped using DBSCAN, and TCRdist sequence similarity was added for clustering within HLA-allele-positive subsets. For co-occurrence clustering, repertoires with fewer than 30,000 or more than 120,000 public chains were excluded, along with roughly five repertoires with anomalous nucleotide sharing. Held by TCRdb, this immuneACCESS table contains in-frame sequences only and omits some clones. Under half of the omission traces to an unresolved V gene where checked; the cause of the rest is unknown. V, J and clone size were drawn from that table, and D and trimming were deduced from the DNA. The sample data list under 300,000 clones, and 80% to 90% of these were observed just once. The ten largest make up about 4% of the sample.

Overall study results and their limits: The earlier analysis of approximately 560 of the donors excluded about 16 rarely observed V segments, including chromosome 9 orphons, because counts were too low. The classifier was reported to diagnose cytomegalovirus status with high specificity and sensitivity in both the original cohort and the validation cohort. Most CMV-associated TCR beta chains appeared to be HLA-restricted in a later analysis, and the HLA associations seemed to be driven largely by CMV exposure. The study gave a list of under 200 TCR beta chains associated with cytomegalovirus. The presence/absence analyses assumed that sequencing depth was roughly uniform across donors, and that assumption may not be true. It was suggested by the authors that the approach could potentially be generalized to other disease states and immunological phenotypes. The 87-base-pair reads could not distinguish some IMGT-functional V segments, including TRBV6-2 and TRBV6-3, so those segments were excluded. According to a later genetic analysis, donors in an Asian-associated ancestry cluster had fewer N-insertions in productive TCRs than the approximately 700-donor mean. Compared with equally common non-associated chains, HLA-associated TCR beta chains in a later analysis were more clonally expanded and had lower generation probabilities. When HLA alleles, especially DR and DQ, strongly co-occurred, TCR associations were difficult to assign to individual alleles. An earlier analysis of around 600 of the donors showed that most TCR beta V segments appeared in productive rearrangements either about 87% or about 30% of the time, which broadly matched IMGT annotations. An association between a missense DCLRE1C variant and V-gene and J-gene trimming of TCR beta chains was found in a later genetic analysis and replicated in an independent cohort. According to a later analysis, parvovirus B19, influenza, CMV and Epstein-Barr virus appeared linked to several top co-occurrence clusters. The cohort was sequenced for TCR beta chains only, and without alpha or paired-chain data the features that could be detected were limited. In vitro tests confirmed that a few of the cytomegalovirus-associated TCR beta chains recognize cytomegalovirus antigens. At a false discovery rate of 0.05, a later analysis linked approximately 18,000 TCR beta sequences to specific HLA alleles. Linkage disequilibrium might explain the correlated functional status among segregating V segments, but an unknown experimental factor could not be excluded. Because some donors lacked HLA typing at each locus, the association tests relied only on the typed subset. A later analysis found that TCR association rates varied across HLA loci, with DRB1 alleles showing the most associated TCRs and HLA-C alleles the fewest. A further reported finding was that TCR beta sequences accurately predicted the HLA-A and HLA-B alleles for most subjects in the first cohort. While some public TCRs were present in many individuals, most TCR sequences turned up only very rarely across donors. The only immune exposure information available for the cohort was CMV serostatus. A group of highly shared sequence variants was considered likely to be a technical artifact of the sequencing pipeline.

The receptor's source is a man in his forties in good health and CMV-seropositive. Sequencing used PBMCs. The chain links TRBV28 with TRBJ2-7; TRBD1 lines up with 7 middle nucleotides. The bases read TGTGCCAGCAGTCTCGGGACAGAGGACGAGCAGTACTTC. It translates to CASSLGTEDEQYF.